The following is a TCR beta chain sequence with its context. The antigen is not known. Each TCR beta cDNA library carried unique molecular identifiers. TCRdb reanalysed the PCR reads using MiXCR and keeps one entry per CDR3 protein. This table holds some 160,000 distinct CDR3 sequences, around 34% found once. With 7 bases clipped from V and 6 bases from J, the junction kept 5 bases outside the gene matches. Germline-derived CDR1 and CDR2 are MNHEY and SVGAGI. The CDR3 is made up of 13 amino acids. The data were taken from a study of post-analysis software for immune sequencing data. Points from the study as a whole: About 5 TRBV segments occurring more often in patients than controls included TRBV5-6, TRBV5-1 and TRBV20-1.

The sequence derives from a girl aged 10-17 years with multiple sclerosis. The V gene is TRBV6-5, the J gene TRBJ2-3; 9 nucleotides line up with TRBD2. Sample: blood, taken after autologous hematopoietic stem cell transplantation. For the CDR3, the DNA is TGTGCCAGCAAAGCGGGAGGAGCTGATACGCAGTATTTT. Its translation is CASKAGGADTQYF.